Listed here are 17 T cell receptor beta chains from one sample, sequenced in a study of response to subunit inactivated influenza vaccine. TCRdb passed the RT-PCR reads through MiXCR, listing each CDR3 protein once. The table shows hundreds of thousands of distinct CDR3 sequences, with 14% occurring only once. This specimen was PBMCs from blood, taken 14 to 15 days before vaccination. These receptors all stem from a man aged 45-65 years who received an inactivated influenza vaccine.

This rearrangement joins TRBV7-6 to TRBJ2-1, with D perhaps matching TRBD2 (6 bases). V was trimmed by 2 bases and J by 6 bases, leaving 14 bases between them. Germline CDR1 SGHVS, CDR2 FNYEAQ. The CDR3 has 15 amino acids. The CDR3 is CASSLTGEVGNEQFF. CDR3 bases: TGTGCCAGCAGCTTAACGGGAGAGGTTGGCAATGAGCAGTTCTTC.

This clonotype was observed at least ten times. The V and J genes are TRBV27 and TRBJ2-3; 10 nucleotides align to TRBD2. Unmatched junction bases numbered 4, after V lost 6 bases and J lost 1 base. CDR3 length equals 15 residues. Germline CDR1 MNHEY, CDR2 SMNVEV (reference sequence). The CDR3 loop reads CASRSGGAGTDTQYF. CDR3 nucleotide sequence: TGTGCCAGCAGAAGCGGGGGGGCAGGCACAGATACGCAGTATTTT.

The V and J genes are TRBV19 and TRBJ1-1; D gene ambiguous. V lost 7 bases to trimming and J lost 2 bases, with 14 bases between them. CDR3 size: 14 residues. Germline V gives CDR1 LNHDA, CDR2 SQIVND (reference sequence). The CDR3 DNA sequence: TGTGCCAGTACCATGGGGAGGGAAAACACTGAAGCTTTCTTT. As protein: CASTMGRENTEAFF.

The rearrangement links TRBV5-1 to TRBJ2-3, with D possibly TRBD2 on 6 matching bases. The germline gives CDR1 SGHRS, CDR2 YFSETQ. The CDR3 is 16 residues long. V lost 4 bases, J lost 0 bases, and 15 bases lay in between. CDR3 in DNA: TGCGCCAGCAGCCAAACGGGACTGTATAGCACAGATACGCAGTATTTT. Translated: CASSQTGLYSTDTQYF.

This chain joins TRBV6-6 and TRBJ2-1; perhaps TRBD1 as D (5 bases). This CDR3 has 12 amino acids. V was pared by 0 bases and J by 8 bases, with 5 bases between. Germline CDR1 and CDR2: MNHNY and SVGAGI (reference sequence). In DNA, the CDR3 is TGTGCCAGCAGTTACTCAGGGGATGAGCAGTTCTTC. Protein: CASSYSGDEQFF.

The chain couples TRBV28 to TRBJ1-5; D call uncertain. Trimming removed 6 bases from V and 0 bases from J, with 6 bases in between. The CDR3 is 13 residues long. CDR1 is MDHEN, CDR2 SYDVKM, per germline. The CDR3 coding sequence is TGTGCCAGCAGGGACGGTAGCAATCAGCCCCAGCATTTT. The encoded protein is CASRDGSNQPQHF. The variable domain in full, with the rest retrieved from reference TRBV28 and TRBJ1-5, is DVKVTQSSRYLVKRTGEKVFLECVQDMDHENMFWYRQDPGLGLRLIYFSYDVKMKEKGDIPEGYSVSREKKERFSLILESASTNQTSMYLCASRDGSNQPQHFGDGTRLSIL.

The V call is TRBV3-1, the J call TRBJ2-5; perhaps TRBD1 as D (7 bases). The germline V gene encodes CDR1 LGHDT and CDR2 YNNKEL (reference sequence). The V end was cut by 4 bases, the J end by 1 base, with 13 bases between. The CDR3 contains 15 residues. The CDR3 coding sequence is TGTGCCAGCAGCCCTGGAGGGGGCGGCCAAGAGACCCAGTACTTC. Translating it yields CASSPGGGGQETQYF.

With regard to this clonotype: Being one base from a much bigger clone, this may be a read error. V is TRBV7-9 and J is TRBJ2-2; weak D call: TRBD2 (5 bases). V shed 2 bases and J shed 4 bases, with 8 bases lying between them. The germline V gene has CDR1 SEHNR and CDR2 FQNEAQ (reference sequence). The CDR3 is 14 residues long. The CDR3 DNA sequence: TGTGCCAGCAGCTTAACCCGGGGCACCGGGGAGCTGTTTTTT. Translating gives CASSLTRGTGELFF.

Many counts were recorded for this clonotype. V usage is TRBV7-2 and J usage is TRBJ2-2; TRBD2 aligns across 11 bases. V dropped 5 bases and J dropped 5; count of bases not matched to a gene: 4. In germline, CDR1 is SGHTA, CDR2 FQGNSA. The CDR3 covers 15 residues. CDR3 sequence: CASSTSGRGTGELFF. CDR3 coding DNA: TGTGCCAGCAGCACTAGCGGGAGAGGGACCGGGGAGCTGTTTTTT.

In this sample, this clonotype turned up a few times. V usage is TRBV29-1 and J usage is TRBJ1-2, with 8 bases aligning to TRBD1. Trimming took 4 bases from V and 2 from J; bases not matched to a gene: 3. The CDR3 is 13 residues long. In germline, CDR1 is SQVTM, CDR2 ANQGSEA. The CDR3 sequence is CSVADRGNYGYTF. DNA of the CDR3: TGCAGCGTTGCCGACAGGGGAAACTATGGCTACACCTTC. Based on the CDR3 plus reference TRBV29-1 and TRBJ1-2, the full variable domain is SAVISQKPSRDICQRGTSLTIQCQVDSQVTMMFWYRQQPGQSLTLIATANQGSEATYESGFVIDKFPISRPNLTFSTLTVSNMSPEDSSIYLCSVADRGNYGYTFGSGTRLTVV.

This clonotype was observed a few times. V and J are TRBV12-3 or TRBV12-4 and TRBJ2-6, with 9 bases lining up with TRBD1. Unmatched junction bases numbered 5, after V lost 5 bases and J lost 0 bases. The CDR3 runs 17 residues. CDR3 amino acids: CASSINRGLSGANVLTF. CDR3 sequence (DNA): TGTGCCAGCAGTATAAACAGGGGGCTCTCTGGGGCCAACGTCCTGACTTTC.

There are a few counts of this clonotype. The gene calls are TRBV7-2 and TRBJ2-1; the match to TRBD2 covers 11 bases. This CDR3 is 15 amino acids long. Germline trimming cut 7 bases from V and 4 bases from J; bases unmatched to any gene: 6. CDR1 is SGHTA, CDR2 FQGNSA, per germline. This CDR3 is CASNVAGGPYNEQFF. CDR3 DNA sequence: TGTGCCAGCAACGTAGCGGGGGGGCCGTACAATGAGCAGTTCTTC.

The chain joins TRBV4-1 to TRBJ2-1; the match to TRBD2 covers 13 bases. J was trimmed by 2 bases and V by 4 bases; bases with no gene match: 5. Germline assignment: CDR1 MGHRA and CDR2 YSYEKL. The CDR3 is 17 residues long. CDR3 in DNA: TGCGCCAGCAGCCGAGGACTAGCGGGAGTTGCCTACAATGAGCAGTTCTTC. Translated: CASSRGLAGVAYNEQFF.

This clonotype turned up a few times. The chain carries TRBV20-1 and TRBJ2-7; D gene uncertain. This CDR3 has 14 amino acids. Germline CDR1 reads DFQATT; CDR2 reads SNEGSKA (reference sequence). The V end was cut by 6 bases, the J end by 3 bases, with 18 bases between. The CDR3 region is CSAAAHYPSYEQYF. The CDR3 nucleotides are TGCAGTGCCGCGGCCCACTACCCCAGCTACGAGCAGTACTTC.

V and J are TRBV24-1 and TRBJ1-1, with 8 bases that match TRBD1. V lost 5 bases, J lost 3 bases, and 4 bases stayed unmatched. The CDR3 is made up of 14 amino acids. Germline V CDR1 and CDR2: KGHDR, SFDVKD. The CDR3 DNA reads TGTGCCACCAGTGGGACAGGGTCGGACACTGAAGCTTTCTTT. Translating gives CATSGTGSDTEAFF.

This chain joins TRBV6-2 or TRBV6-3 and TRBJ2-1; D unresolved. V lost 0 bases to trimming and J lost 6 bases, with 6 bases between them. The CDR3 has 13 amino acids. Looked up from germline, CDR1 is MNHEY and CDR2 is SVGEGT. CDR3: CASSYSGFNEQFF. The DNA for the CDR3 is TGTGCCAGCAGTTACTCGGGGTTCAATGAGCAGTTCTTC.

The V gene is TRBV20-1, the J gene TRBJ2-5, with 8 bases identical to TRBD2. Germline assignment: CDR1 DFQATT and CDR2 SNEGSKA (reference sequence). The J segment lost 4 bases and the V segment lost 3 bases, leaving 13 bases of the junction unmatched. The CDR3 is made up of 16 amino acids. CDR3 in DNA: TGCAGTGCTAGTTCCGGGGGGGACGTGTATCGAGAGACCCAGTACTTC. This sequence encodes CSASSGGDVYRETQYF.